This T cell receptor beta chain originates from a study of CD4 and CD8 cells across lung adenocarcinoma regions. This clonotype was counted ten times or more. Donors had localized lung adenocarcinoma, a non-small cell lung cancer. V was clipped by 0 bases and J by 0 bases, with 26 bases between them. Germline V gene lookup returns CDR1 KGHDR and CDR2 SFDVKD. CDR3 length: 21 amino acids. TCRdb re-called the PCR reads through MiXCR, storing one row per CDR3 protein. The data show some 8,000 distinct CDR3 sequences, roughly 44% seen once. This TCR derives from a male donor with lung adenocarcinoma. The CD4 and CD8 labels of this study may be unreliable. This chain joins TRBV24-1 and TRBJ2-7; the D call may be TRBD1 or TRBD2 (5 bases each). The specimen was CD8+ T cells from the center of a lung tumor. CDR3 sequence reads: CATSDLPNFCSGTQSSYEQYF. CDR3 in DNA: TGTGCCACCAGTGATTTGCCTAACTTTTGTTCCGGGACCCAGAGCTCCTACGAGCAGTACTTC.